This T cell receptor (beta chain) stems from a study of shared T cell receptors in the human thymus (dated by TCRdb to the early 2020s). Some background on the complete study: The study examined how self-reactive, shared T-cell receptor alpha chains are generated in the human thymus.

Relative to germline, V is missing 3 bases and J is missing 7 bases, with 6 bases of the junction outside any gene match. Taken from cysteine to phenylalanine, the CDR3 has 15 residues. The kept DNA is CDR3 alone, 45 bases in frame from the first base. CDR1 and CDR2 were assigned from the germline V gene (reference sequence) as SEHNR and FQNEAQ. Comments on this clone: Its antigen is not yet known. No base quality information exists; no much larger clone differs at one position.

The library was built by means of the immunoSEQ multiplex PCR assay. TCRdb mirrors the immuneACCESS table, restricted to in-frame sequences. Some clones are absent from its copies; in checked studies, under half trace to an unresolved V gene, and the reason for the others is unknown. The sample table records about 380,000 clones; 95% of these occur just once. Jointly, the top ten make up roughly 0.02% of the sample. This clonotype was sampled from a human donor. The chain uses TRBV7-9 and TRBJ2-1; 10 bases in the junction line up with TRBD2. Sequencing was performed on thymocytes. The CDR3 is CASSFLAGERNEQFF. The sequenced DNA is TGTGCCAGCAGCTTCCTAGCGGGAGAACGGAATGAGCAGTTCTTC.